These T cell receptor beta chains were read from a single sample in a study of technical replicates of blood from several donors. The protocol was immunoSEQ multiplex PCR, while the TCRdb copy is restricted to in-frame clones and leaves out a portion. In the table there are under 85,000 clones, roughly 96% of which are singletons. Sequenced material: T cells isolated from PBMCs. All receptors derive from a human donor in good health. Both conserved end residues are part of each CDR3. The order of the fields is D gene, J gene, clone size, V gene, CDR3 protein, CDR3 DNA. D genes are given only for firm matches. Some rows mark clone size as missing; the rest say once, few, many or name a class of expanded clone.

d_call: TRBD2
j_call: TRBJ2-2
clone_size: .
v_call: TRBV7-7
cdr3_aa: CASSKILGGDTGELFF
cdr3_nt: TGTGCCAGCAGCAAAATCCTCGGGGGGGACACCGGGGAGCTGTTTTTT

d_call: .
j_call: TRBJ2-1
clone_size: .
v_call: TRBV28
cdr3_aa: CASSGGTLPNEQFF
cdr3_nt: TGTGCCAGCAGTGGGGGGACCCTTCCCAATGAGCAGTTCTTC

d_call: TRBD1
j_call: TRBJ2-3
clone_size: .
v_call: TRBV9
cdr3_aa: CASSGRTGDLNTQYF
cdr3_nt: TGTGCCAGCAGCGGGAGGACAGGTGATCTGAATACGCAGTATTTT

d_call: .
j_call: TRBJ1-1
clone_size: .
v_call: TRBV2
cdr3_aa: CASILPGLNTEAFF
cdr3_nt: TGTGCCAGCATACTCCCGGGGTTGAACACTGAAGCTTTCTTT

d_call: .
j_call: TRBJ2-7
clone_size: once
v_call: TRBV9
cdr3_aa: CASSVESGAPPYF
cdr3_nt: TGTGCCAGCAGCGTAGAGTCAGGGGCCCCTCCGTACTTC

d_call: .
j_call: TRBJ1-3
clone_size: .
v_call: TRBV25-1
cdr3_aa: CASSEGHNRNTIYF
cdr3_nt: TGTGCCAGCAGTGAGGGCCACAATCGAAACACCATATATTTT

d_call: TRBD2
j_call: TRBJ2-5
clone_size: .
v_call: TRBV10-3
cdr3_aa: CAISESLAGAETQYF
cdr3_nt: TGTGCCATCAGTGAGTCCCTAGCGGGAGCGGAGACCCAGTACTTC

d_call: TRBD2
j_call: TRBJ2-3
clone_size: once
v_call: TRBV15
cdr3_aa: CATSRDLTSGSPDTQYF
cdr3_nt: TGTGCCACCAGCAGAGATCTCACTAGCGGGAGCCCAGATACGCAGTATTTT

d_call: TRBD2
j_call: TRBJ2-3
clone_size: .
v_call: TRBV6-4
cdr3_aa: CASSDGPSGGTDTQYF
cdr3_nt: TGTGCCAGCAGTGACGGGCCTAGCGGCGGCACAGATACGCAGTATTTT

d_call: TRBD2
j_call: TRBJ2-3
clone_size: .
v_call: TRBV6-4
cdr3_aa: CASRAGETQYF
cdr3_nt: TGTGCCAGCAGAGCGGGAGAAACGCAGTATTTT

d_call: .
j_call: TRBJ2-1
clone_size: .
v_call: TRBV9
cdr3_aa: CASSPGLYNEQFF
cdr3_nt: TGTGCCAGCAGCCCCGGACTGTACAATGAGCAGTTCTTC

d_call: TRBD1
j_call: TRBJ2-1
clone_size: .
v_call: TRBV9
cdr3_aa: CASSFRGLSYNEQFF
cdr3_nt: TGTGCCAGCAGCTTCAGGGGGCTGTCCTACAATGAGCAGTTCTTC

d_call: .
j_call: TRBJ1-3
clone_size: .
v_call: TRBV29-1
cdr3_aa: CSVEQRLSGNTIYF
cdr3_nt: TGCAGCGTTGAACAGAGACTCTCTGGAAACACCATATATTTT

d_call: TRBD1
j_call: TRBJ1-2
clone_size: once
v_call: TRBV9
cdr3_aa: CASSVSGGQGNGYTF
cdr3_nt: TGTGCCAGCAGCGTATCTGGGGGACAGGGCAATGGCTACACCTTC

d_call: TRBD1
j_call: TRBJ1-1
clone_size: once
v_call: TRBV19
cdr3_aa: CASSIGEGQVFLNTEAFF
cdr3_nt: TGTGCCAGTAGTATAGGGGAGGGACAGGTGTTTCTGAACACTGAAGCTTTCTTT

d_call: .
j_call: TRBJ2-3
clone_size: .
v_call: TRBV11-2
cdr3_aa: CASSFSASSLSSADTQYF
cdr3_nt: TGTGCCAGCAGCTTCTCCGCCTCCTCACTTTCTAGCGCAGATACGCAGTATTTT

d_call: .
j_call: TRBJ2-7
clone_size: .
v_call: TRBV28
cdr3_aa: CASSLSWQGGHEQYF
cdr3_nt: TGTGCCAGCAGTTTATCTTGGCAGGGAGGACACGAGCAGTACTTC

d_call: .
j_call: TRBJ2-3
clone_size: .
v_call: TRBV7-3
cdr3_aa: CASSSAGFTDTQYF
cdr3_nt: TGTGCCAGCAGCTCCGCGGGGTTCACAGATACGCAGTATTTT

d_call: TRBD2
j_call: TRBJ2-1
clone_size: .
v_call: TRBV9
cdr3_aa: CASSPGTSGSHEQFF
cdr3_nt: TGTGCCAGCAGCCCCGGGACTAGCGGGAGCCATGAGCAGTTCTTC

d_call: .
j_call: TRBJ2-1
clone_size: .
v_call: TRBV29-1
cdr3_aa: CSVLGEDEQFF
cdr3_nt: TGCAGCGTACTAGGTGAGGATGAGCAGTTCTTC

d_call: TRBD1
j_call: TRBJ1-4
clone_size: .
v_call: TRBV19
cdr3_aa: CASSRTGVEEKLFF
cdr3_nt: TGTGCCAGTAGTCGGACAGGGGTAGAAGAAAAACTGTTTTTT

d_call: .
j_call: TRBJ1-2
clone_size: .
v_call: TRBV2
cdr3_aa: CASSASFNYGYTF
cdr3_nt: TGTGCCAGCAGTGCCAGTTTCAACTATGGCTACACCTTC

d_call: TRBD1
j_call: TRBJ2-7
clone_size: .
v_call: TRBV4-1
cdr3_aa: CASSQGQGATYEQYF
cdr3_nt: TGCGCCAGCAGCCAAGGACAGGGGGCCACCTACGAGCAGTACTTC

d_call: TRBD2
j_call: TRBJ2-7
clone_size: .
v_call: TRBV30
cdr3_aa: CAWRGSGSPREQYF
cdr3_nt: TGTGCCTGGAGGGGTAGCGGGAGCCCACGCGAGCAGTACTTC

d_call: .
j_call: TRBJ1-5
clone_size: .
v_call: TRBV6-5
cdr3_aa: CASRTTGSPQHF
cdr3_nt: TGTGCCAGCAGAACAACAGGGTCGCCCCAGCATTTT

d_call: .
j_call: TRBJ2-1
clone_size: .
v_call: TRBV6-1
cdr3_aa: CASSEFGDLGQFF
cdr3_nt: TGTGCCAGCAGTGAGTTCGGGGATTTAGGGCAGTTCTTC

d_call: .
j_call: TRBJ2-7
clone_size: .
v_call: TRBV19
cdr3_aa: CASSPEGQRGSYEQYF
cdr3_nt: TGTGCCAGTAGTCCCGAAGGACAACGCGGCTCCTACGAGCAGTACTTC

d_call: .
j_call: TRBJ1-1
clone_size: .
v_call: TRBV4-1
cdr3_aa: CASSQDQGQLNTEAFF
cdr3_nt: TGCGCCAGCAGCCAAGACCAGGGACAATTGAACACTGAAGCTTTCTTT

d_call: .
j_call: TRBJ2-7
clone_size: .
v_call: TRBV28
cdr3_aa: CASSLTGIPYEQYF
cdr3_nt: TGTGCCAGCAGTCTGACAGGTATCCCCTACGAGCAGTACTTC

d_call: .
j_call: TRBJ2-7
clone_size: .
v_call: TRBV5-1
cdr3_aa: CASSFLQGPKRNFSYEQYF
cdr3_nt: TGCGCCAGCAGCTTTTTACAGGGACCAAAAAGGAACTTCTCCTACGAGCAGTACTTC

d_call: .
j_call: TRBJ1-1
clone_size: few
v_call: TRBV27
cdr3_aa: CASSFPGGEAFF
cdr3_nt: TGTGCCAGCAGTTTCCCGGGAGGGGAAGCTTTCTTT

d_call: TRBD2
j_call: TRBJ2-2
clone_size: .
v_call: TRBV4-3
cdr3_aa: CASSRLAVNTGELFF
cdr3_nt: TGCGCCAGCAGTCGACTAGCGGTGAACACCGGGGAGCTGTTTTTT

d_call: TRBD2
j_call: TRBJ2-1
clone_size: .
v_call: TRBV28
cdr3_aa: CASRGLPKDEQFF
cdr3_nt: TGTGCCAGCAGGGGACTACCCAAGGATGAGCAGTTCTTC

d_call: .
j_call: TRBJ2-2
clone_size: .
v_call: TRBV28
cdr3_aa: CASSLGRRTGELFF
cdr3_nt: TGTGCCAGCAGTTTGGGCAGACGTACCGGGGAGCTGTTTTTT

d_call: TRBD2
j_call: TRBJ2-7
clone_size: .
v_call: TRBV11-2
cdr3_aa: CASSSTSASYEQYF
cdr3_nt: TGTGCCAGCAGCTCTACTAGCGCCTCCTACGAGCAGTACTTC

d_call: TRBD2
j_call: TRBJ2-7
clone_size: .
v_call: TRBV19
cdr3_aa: CASSPGTSGSKPYEQYF
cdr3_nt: TGTGCCAGTAGTCCTGGGACTAGCGGGAGTAAACCCTACGAGCAGTACTTC

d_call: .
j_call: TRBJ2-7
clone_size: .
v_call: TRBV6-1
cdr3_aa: CASSEVGEALYEQYF
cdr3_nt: TGTGCCAGCAGTGAAGTCGGGGAAGCTCTTTACGAGCAGTACTTC

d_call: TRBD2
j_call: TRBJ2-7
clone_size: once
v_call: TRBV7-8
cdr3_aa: CASSLLLAGAHEQYF
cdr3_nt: TGTGCCAGCAGCCTATTACTAGCGGGAGCCCACGAGCAGTACTTC

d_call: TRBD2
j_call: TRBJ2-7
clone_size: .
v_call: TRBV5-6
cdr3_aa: CASGTRTYEQYF
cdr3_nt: TGTGCCAGCGGGACTAGGACCTACGAGCAGTACTTC

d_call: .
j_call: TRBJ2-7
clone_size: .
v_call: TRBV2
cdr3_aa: CASSRTASTYEQYF
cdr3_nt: TGTGCCAGCAGTAGGACAGCGTCGACCTACGAGCAGTACTTC

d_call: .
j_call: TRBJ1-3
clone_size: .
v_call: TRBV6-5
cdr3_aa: CASSRQSSGNTIYF
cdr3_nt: TGTGCCAGCAGTAGACAGAGCTCTGGAAACACCATATATTTT

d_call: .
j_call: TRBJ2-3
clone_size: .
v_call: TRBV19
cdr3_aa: CASSIRTQPFETDTQYF
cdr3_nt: TGTGCCAGTAGTATAAGGACTCAGCCTTTCGAAACAGATACGCAGTATTTT